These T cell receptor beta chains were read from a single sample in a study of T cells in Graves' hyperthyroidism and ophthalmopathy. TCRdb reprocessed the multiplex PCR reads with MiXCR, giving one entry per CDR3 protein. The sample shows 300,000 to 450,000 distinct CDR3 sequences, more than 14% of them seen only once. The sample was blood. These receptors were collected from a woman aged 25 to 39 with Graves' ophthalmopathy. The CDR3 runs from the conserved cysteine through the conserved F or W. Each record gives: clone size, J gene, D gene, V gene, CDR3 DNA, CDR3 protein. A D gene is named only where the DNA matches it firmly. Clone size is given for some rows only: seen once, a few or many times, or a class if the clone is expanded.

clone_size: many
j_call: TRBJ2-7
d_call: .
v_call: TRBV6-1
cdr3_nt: TGTGCCAGCAGTATAAACTTGGGCTCCTACGAGCAGTACTTC
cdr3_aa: CASSINLGSYEQYF

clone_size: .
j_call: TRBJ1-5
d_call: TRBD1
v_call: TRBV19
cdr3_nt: TGTGCCAGTAGTACTCTCGGACAGGTGAATCAGCCCCAGCATTTT
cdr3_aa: CASSTLGQVNQPQHF

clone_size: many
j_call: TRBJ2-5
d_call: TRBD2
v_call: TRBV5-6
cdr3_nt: TGTGCCAGCAGCCAAGGACTAGACCAAGAGACCCAGTACTTC
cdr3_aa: CASSQGLDQETQYF

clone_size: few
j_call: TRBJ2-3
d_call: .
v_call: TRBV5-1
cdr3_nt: TGCGCCAGCAGCTTTCCGAACCCCCTAAGCACAGATACGCAGTATTTT
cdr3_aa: CASSFPNPLSTDTQYF

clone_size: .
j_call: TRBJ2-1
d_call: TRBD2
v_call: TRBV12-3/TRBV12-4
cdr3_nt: TGTGCCAGCAGTTCGGGGACTAGGCATTACAATGAGCAGTTCTTC
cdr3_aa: CASSSGTRHYNEQFF

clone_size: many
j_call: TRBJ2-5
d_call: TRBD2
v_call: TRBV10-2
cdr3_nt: TGCGCCAGCAGCCTGACTAGCGGGGGACAAGAGACCCAGTACTTC
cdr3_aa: CASSLTSGGQETQYF

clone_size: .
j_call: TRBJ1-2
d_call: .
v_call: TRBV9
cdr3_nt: TGTGCCAGCAGCGGCCGAACAGGCTATGGCTACACCTTC
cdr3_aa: CASSGRTGYGYTF

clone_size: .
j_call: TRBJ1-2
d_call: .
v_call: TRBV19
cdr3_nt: TGTGCCAGTAGTAGATCTGGGATTTGGGACTATGGCTACACCTTC
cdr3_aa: CASSRSGIWDYGYTF

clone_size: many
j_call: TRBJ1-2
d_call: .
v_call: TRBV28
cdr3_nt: TGTGCCAGCACCCTGGGGCGTGGCTACACCTTC
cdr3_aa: CASTLGRGYTF

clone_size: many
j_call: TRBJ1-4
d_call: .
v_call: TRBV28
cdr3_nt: TGTGCCAGCAGTCCCCGGCGGGCAAATGAAAAACTGTTTTTT
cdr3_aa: CASSPRRANEKLFF

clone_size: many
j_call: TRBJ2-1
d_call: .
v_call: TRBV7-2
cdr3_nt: TGTGCCAGCAGCTCGCCGAGAGCTGAGCAGTTCTTC
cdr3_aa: CASSSPRAEQFF

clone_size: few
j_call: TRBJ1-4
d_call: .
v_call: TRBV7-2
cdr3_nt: TGTGCCAGCAGCTTAGCGGCGGGGGCTAATGAAAAACTGTTTTTT
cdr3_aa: CASSLAAGANEKLFF

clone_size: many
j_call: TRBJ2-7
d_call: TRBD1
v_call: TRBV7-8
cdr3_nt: TGTGCCAGCAGCCAGGACAGGGCGTCCACCTACGAGCAGTACTTC
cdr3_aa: CASSQDRASTYEQYF

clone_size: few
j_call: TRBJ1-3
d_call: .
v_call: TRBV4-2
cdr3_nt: TGTGCCAGCTCCTCGGGAACTGGAAACACCATATATTTT
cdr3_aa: CASSSGTGNTIYF

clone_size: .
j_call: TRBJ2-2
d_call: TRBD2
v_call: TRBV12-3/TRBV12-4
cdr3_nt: TGTGCCAGCAGATATAGCGGGGGGGCCGTCTGGACCGGGGAGCTGTTTTTT
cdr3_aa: CASRYSGGAVWTGELFF

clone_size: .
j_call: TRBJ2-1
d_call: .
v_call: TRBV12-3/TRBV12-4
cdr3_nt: TGTGCCAGCAGTCTATCGGGACGGACAAGCAATGAGCAGTTCTTC
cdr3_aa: CASSLSGRTSNEQFF

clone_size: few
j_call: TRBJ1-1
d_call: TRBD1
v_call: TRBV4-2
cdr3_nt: TGTGCCAGCAGCCAAGTGGGACAGGGGAACACTGAAGCTTTCTTT
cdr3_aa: CASSQVGQGNTEAFF

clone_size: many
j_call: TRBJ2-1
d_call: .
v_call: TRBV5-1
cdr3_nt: TGCGCCAGCAAGGGATTTTCGGGTGTAAATGAGCAGTTCTTC
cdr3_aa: CASKGFSGVNEQFF

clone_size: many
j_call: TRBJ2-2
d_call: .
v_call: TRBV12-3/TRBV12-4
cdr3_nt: TGTGCCAGCAGCAGCAGGGGGGAGCTGTTTTTT
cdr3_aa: CASSSRGELFF

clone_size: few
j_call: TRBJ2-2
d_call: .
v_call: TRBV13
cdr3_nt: TGTGCCAGCGCAACAGGGAACACCGGGGAGCTGTTTTTT
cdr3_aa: CASATGNTGELFF

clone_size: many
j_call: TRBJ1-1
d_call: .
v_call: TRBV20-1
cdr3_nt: TGCAGTGCTAGAGATTTGAGGGGTGGGGTAAACACTGAAGCTTTCTTT
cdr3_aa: CSARDLRGGVNTEAFF

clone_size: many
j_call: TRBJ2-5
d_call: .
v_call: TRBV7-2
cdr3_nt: TGTGCCAGCAGCGCCCTTCGGGACCTCTGGGGAGAGACCCAGTACTTC
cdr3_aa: CASSALRDLWGETQYF

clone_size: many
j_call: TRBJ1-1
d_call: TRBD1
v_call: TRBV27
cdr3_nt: TGTGCCAGCAGTACGACAGGGGACACTGAAGCTTTCTTT
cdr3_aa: CASSTTGDTEAFF

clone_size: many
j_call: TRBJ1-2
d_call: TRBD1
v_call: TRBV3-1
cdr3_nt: TGTGCCAGCAGCCCCGGACAGGGGGCGTTCGGCTACACCTTC
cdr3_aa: CASSPGQGAFGYTF

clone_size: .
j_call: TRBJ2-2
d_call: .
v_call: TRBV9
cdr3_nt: TGTGCCAGCAGCGTAGCGGGGACCGGGGAGCTGTTTTTT
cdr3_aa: CASSVAGTGELFF

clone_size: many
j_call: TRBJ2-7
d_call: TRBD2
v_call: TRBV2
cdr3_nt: TGTGCCAGCAGGGAAATCAGCGGGGGGATTTACGAGCAGTACTTC
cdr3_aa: CASREISGGIYEQYF

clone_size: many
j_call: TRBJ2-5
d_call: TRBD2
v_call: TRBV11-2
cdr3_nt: TGTGCCAGCAGCCAACTGAGGTCCGGGGGGAGATGGGAGACCCAGTACTTC
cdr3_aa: CASSQLRSGGRWETQYF

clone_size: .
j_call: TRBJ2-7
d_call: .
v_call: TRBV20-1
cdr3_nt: TGCAGTGCTAGACCCCGGGCCTACGAGCAGTACTTC
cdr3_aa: CSARPRAYEQYF

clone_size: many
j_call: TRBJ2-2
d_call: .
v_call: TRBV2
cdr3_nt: TGTGCCAGCAGTGGGACCCTTTTTTACACCGGGGAGCTGTTTTTT
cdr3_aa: CASSGTLFYTGELFF

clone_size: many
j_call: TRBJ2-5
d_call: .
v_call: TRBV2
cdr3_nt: TGTGCCAGCACCAGGGACCCAGAGACCCAGTACTTC
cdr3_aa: CASTRDPETQYF

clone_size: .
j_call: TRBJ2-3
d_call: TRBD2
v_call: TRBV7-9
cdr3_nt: TGTGCCAGCAGCTTACTAGCGGGGCCCACAGATACGCAGTATTTT
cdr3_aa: CASSLLAGPTDTQYF

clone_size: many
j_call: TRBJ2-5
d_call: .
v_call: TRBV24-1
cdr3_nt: TGTGCCACCGCGGCGGAAAATAAAGAGACCCAGTACTTC
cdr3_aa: CATAAENKETQYF

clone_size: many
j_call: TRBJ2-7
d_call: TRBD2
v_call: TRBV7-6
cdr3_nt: TGTGCCAGCAGCTCCGGGGAGGGAACCTACGAGCAGTACTTC
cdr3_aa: CASSSGEGTYEQYF

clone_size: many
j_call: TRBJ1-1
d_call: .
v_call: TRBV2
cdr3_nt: TGTGCCAGCAGTGAGGTGGGGACGAACACTGAAGCTTTCTTT
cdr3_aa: CASSEVGTNTEAFF

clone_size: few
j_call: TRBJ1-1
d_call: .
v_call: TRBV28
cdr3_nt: TGTGCCAGCAGGCGGATCAAGAACACTGAAGCTTTCTTT
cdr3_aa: CASRRIKNTEAFF

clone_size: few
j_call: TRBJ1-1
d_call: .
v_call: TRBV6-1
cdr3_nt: TGTGCCAGCAGTGAAGCTTGGGGGACAACTGAAGCTTTCTTT
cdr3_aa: CASSEAWGTTEAFF

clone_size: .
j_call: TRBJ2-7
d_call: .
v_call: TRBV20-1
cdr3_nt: TGCAGTGCTAGACCCCCGGGACTCTTAGGCGAGCAGTACTTC
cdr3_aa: CSARPPGLLGEQYF

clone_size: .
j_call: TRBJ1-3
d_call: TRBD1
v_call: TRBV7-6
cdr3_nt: TGTGCCAGCAGCTTAGAGGGGGCGTATGGAAACACCATATATTTT
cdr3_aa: CASSLEGAYGNTIYF

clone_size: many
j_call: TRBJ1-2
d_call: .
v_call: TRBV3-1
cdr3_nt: TGTGCCAGCAGCCAACCTAGGGGGTTATATGGCTACACCTTC
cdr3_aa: CASSQPRGLYGYTF

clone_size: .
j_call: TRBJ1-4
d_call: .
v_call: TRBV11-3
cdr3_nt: TGTGCCAGCAGCTTTTCGAGGGGAGAGGTTGAAAAACTGTTTTTT
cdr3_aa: CASSFSRGEVEKLFF

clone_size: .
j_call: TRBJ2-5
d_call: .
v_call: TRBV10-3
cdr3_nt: TGTGCCATCAGTGAGGGTAGCGGCCAAGAGACCCAGTACTTC
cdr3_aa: CAISEGSGQETQYF

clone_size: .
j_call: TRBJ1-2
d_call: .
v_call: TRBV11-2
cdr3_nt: TGTGCCAGCAGTGATGGATCTATCAACTATGGCTACACCTTC
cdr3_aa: CASSDGSINYGYTF

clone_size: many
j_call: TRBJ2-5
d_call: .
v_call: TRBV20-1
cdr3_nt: TGCAGTGCTTGTCGCACTAGACGAGAGACCCAGTACTTC
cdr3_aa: CSACRTRRETQYF

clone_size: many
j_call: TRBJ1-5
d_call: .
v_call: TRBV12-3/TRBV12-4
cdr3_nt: TGTGCCAGCACCCTACGGGTAAATCAGCCCCAGCATTTT
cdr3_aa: CASTLRVNQPQHF

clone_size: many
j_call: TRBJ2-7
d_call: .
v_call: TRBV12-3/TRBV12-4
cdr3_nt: TGTGCCAGCAACCAGGACAGAGCCGGAGAGCAGTACTTC
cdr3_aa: CASNQDRAGEQYF

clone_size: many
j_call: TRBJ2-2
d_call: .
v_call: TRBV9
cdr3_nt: TGTGCCAGCAGCGTAGGAGGGTCTAGTAACACCGGGGAGCTGTTTTTT
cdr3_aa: CASSVGGSSNTGELFF

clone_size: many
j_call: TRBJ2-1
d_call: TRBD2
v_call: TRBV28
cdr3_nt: TGTGCCAGCAGTTCGGGGGGGAAGAACCTCAATGAGCAGTTCTTC
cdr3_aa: CASSSGGKNLNEQFF

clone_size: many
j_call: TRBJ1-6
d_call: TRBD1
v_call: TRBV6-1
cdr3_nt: TGTGCCAGCGGGGGGACAGGAGGAGGTCCCTATAATTCACCCCTCCACTTT
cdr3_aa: CASGGTGGGPYNSPLHF

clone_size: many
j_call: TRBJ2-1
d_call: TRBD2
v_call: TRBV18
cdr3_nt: TGTGCCAGCTCACACCCGGGACTACGCTACAATGAGCAGTTCTTC
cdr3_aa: CASSHPGLRYNEQFF

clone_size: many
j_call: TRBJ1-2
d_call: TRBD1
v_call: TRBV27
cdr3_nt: TGTGCCAGCAGTTCGACAGGGGTTCCACTCTATGGCTACACCTTC
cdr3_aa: CASSSTGVPLYGYTF

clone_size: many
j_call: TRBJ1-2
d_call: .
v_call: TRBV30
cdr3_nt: TGTGCCTGGAGAGAAGGGGGGGGCTACACCTTC
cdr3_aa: CAWREGGGYTF

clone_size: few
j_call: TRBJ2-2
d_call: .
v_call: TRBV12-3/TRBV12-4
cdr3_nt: TGTGCCAGCAGCACGAACACCGGGGAGCTGTTTTTT
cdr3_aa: CASSTNTGELFF

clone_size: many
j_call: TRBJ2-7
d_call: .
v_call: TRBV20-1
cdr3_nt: TGCAGTGCTAGACTGTTGGCGGGGCTCTACGAGCAGTACTTC
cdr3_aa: CSARLLAGLYEQYF

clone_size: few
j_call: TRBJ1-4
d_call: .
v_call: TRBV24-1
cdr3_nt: TGTGCCACCAGTGAACTGGACCCAGCTGGAAATGAAAAACTGTTTTTT
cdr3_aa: CATSELDPAGNEKLFF

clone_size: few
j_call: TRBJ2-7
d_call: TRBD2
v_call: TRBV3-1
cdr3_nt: TGTGCCAGCAGTCGTAGCGGGGGCCACCGGGGAGAGCAGTACTTC
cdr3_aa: CASSRSGGHRGEQYF